This T cell receptor beta chain was found in a study of tissue T cells after allogeneic stem cell transplantation. Time point denoted: mouse harvest day 7 after allogeneic transplant. Tail vein injection delivered 10^7 T-cell-depleted bone marrow cells and 10^6 splenic CD5+ T cells. Sequencing used immunoSEQ multiplex PCR; TCRdb keeps in-frame clones, though not all of them. The table records about 2,200 clones, around 50% of them present only once. Germline V CDR1 and CDR2: FNHDT, SITEND (reference sequence). The CDR3 runs 16 residues. V gave up 4 bases and J gave up 1 base; unmatched junction bases: 4. A remark on this clone: Germline and genes: mouse. The read finishes 1 residue shy of the CDR3 end, and the germline J gene is used to complete it.

The sequenced sample was spleen. V gene TRBV19 combines with J gene TRBJ2-4; the match to TRBD2 covers 12 bases. The receptor comes from a female BALB/c mouse given C57BL/6 T cells with graft-versus-host disease after an allogeneic hematopoietic cell transplant. Partial CDR3 DNA: TGTGCCAGCAGTCGACTGGGGGGGCGCCGTCAAAACACCTTGTAC. It encodes CASSRLGGRRQNTLY. The full CDR3 protein is CASSRLGGRRQNTLYF.